This T cell receptor beta chain appears in the sequencing data of a study of T cell responses to AZD1222 COVID-19 vaccine. Sequencing was performed with immunoSEQ multiplex PCR; in TCRdb, only in-frame clones are kept and a portion is missing. The sample consists of about 69,000 clones, around 78% of them appearing once. Concerning this clone: Its target is not known.

Pooled samples include second doses given at about 4 or 12 weeks. Study-wide results and limits: Among the donors, most were white British and more were female, and clonal diversity was possibly underestimated.

This CDR3 region has 17 residues. Unmatched junction bases numbered 5, after V lost 1 base and J lost 0 bases. The germline V gene has CDR1 SGHTA and CDR2 FQGNSA. The sample was peripheral blood, taken 28 days after the second AZD1222 dose. The V gene is TRBV7-2, the J gene TRBJ2-4; TRBD2 agrees at 8 bases. This clonotype was sampled from an adult who received the AZD1222 COVID-19 vaccine. The CDR3 protein is CASSLESGSLAKNIQYF. The CDR3 coding sequence is TGTGCCAGCAGCTTAGAGAGCGGGAGCCTAGCCAAAAACATTCAGTACTTC.